Reported below is one T cell receptor (beta chain). This record belongs to a study of cytomegalovirus exposure and HLA in healthy donors. Between the trimmed V and J ends, which lost 2 bases and 7 bases, there was a span of 9 bases. This CDR3 region has 14 residues. CDR1 SNHLY and CDR2 FYNNEI come from the germline V gene. PCR used 60 Vbeta primers and 13 Jbeta primers. Method: immunoSEQ multiplex PCR; TCRdb's copy keeps in-frame clones and lacks some. This table has 150,000 to 200,000 clones, more than 60% appearing once. The sample comprised PBMCs. This TCR came from a man younger than 30 in good health and CMV-seronegative. The chain joins TRBV2 to TRBJ1-6; D not resolved. The CDR3 nucleotides are TGTGCCAGCAGTGAACAGGCCAGAAATTCACCCCTCCACTTT. This sequence encodes CASSEQARNSPLHF.